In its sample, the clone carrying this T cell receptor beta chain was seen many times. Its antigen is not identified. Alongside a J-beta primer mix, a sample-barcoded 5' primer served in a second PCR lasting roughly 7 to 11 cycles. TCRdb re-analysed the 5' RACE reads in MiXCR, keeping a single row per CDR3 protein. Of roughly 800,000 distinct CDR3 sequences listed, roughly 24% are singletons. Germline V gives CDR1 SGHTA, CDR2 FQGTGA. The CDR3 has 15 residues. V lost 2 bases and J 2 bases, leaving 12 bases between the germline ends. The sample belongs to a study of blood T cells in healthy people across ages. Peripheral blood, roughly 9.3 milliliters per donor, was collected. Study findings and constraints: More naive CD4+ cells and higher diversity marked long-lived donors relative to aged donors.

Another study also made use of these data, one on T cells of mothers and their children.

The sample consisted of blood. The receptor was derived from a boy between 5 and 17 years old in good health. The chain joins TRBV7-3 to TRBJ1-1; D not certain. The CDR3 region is CASSLASRRNTEAFF. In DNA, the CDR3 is TGTGCCAGCAGCTTAGCTTCTAGGAGAAACACTGAAGCTTTCTTT.